This is a list of T cell receptor beta chains from one sample in a study of a mutant IDH1 vaccine in newly diagnosed glioma. TCRdb's table, derived via immunoSEQ multiplex PCR, lists solely in-frame clones and lacks some. This sample has roughly 42,000 clones, with approximately 83% found just once. These receptors have no identified antigens. The specimen comprised PBMCs, sampled from a glioma patient whose treatment included an IDH1 peptide vaccine. These TCRs come from a man aged 40-50 years with glioma. Each CDR3 is given with its conserved first and last residue. The D gene is left open where the match is weak. Clone size, where shown, is once, few, many, or a class for clones that have expanded.

D gene: TRBD2; clone size: -; V gene: TRBV4-2; J gene: TRBJ2-5; CDR3 protein: CASSQDGTSFLETQYF; CDR3 DNA: TGTGCCAGCAGCCAAGATGGGACTAGCTTTCTAGAGACCCAGTACTTC
D gene: TRBD1; clone size: -; V gene: TRBV5-1; J gene: TRBJ1-2; CDR3 protein: CASSSASGGAYYTF; CDR3 DNA: TGCGCCAGCAGCTCCGCTTCAGGGGGCGCATACTACACCTTC
D gene: -; clone size: -; V gene: TRBV25-1; J gene: TRBJ2-1; CDR3 protein: CASSSNPGRGVNEQFF; CDR3 DNA: TGTGCCAGCAGTTCTAACCCGGGAAGGGGGGTCAATGAGCAGTTCTTC
D gene: TRBD1; clone size: -; V gene: TRBV25-1; J gene: TRBJ2-2; CDR3 protein: CASSVQQGTGELFF; CDR3 DNA: TGTGCCAGCAGTGTCCAACAGGGGACCGGGGAGCTGTTTTTT
D gene: -; clone size: once; V gene: TRBV19; J gene: TRBJ1-1; CDR3 protein: CASSREPEAFF; CDR3 DNA: TGTGCCAGTAGCAGGGAGCCTGAAGCTTTCTTT
D gene: TRBD1; clone size: -; V gene: TRBV6-6; J gene: TRBJ1-3; CDR3 protein: CASSYQGGLDTIYF; CDR3 DNA: TGTGCCAGCAGTTACCAAGGGGGCTTGGACACCATATATTTT
D gene: -; clone size: -; V gene: TRBV25-1; J gene: TRBJ2-2; CDR3 protein: CASRKQGNTGELFF; CDR3 DNA: TGTGCCAGCAGGAAGCAGGGGAACACCGGGGAGCTGTTTTTT
D gene: -; clone size: once; V gene: TRBV23-1; J gene: TRBJ1-5; CDR3 protein: CASRTNRVYSNQPQHF; CDR3 DNA: TGCGCCAGCAGGACCAATAGGGTATATAGCAATCAGCCCCAGCATTTT
D gene: TRBD2; clone size: once; V gene: TRBV6-1; J gene: TRBJ2-3; CDR3 protein: CASRDSGADTQYF; CDR3 DNA: TGTGCCAGCAGGGATAGCGGGGCAGATACGCAGTATTTT
D gene: -; clone size: -; V gene: TRBV29-1; J gene: TRBJ2-3; CDR3 protein: CSVSELTDTQYF; CDR3 DNA: TGCAGCGTCTCCGAACTCACAGATACGCAGTATTTT
D gene: -; clone size: -; V gene: TRBV7-8; J gene: TRBJ2-3; CDR3 protein: CASSLLAEQGGTQYF; CDR3 DNA: TGTGCCAGCAGCTTGTTAGCGGAACAGGGCGGTACGCAGTATTTT
D gene: -; clone size: -; V gene: TRBV2; J gene: TRBJ1-2; CDR3 protein: CASSEGPEYGYTF; CDR3 DNA: TGTGCCAGCAGTGAAGGGCCTGAGTATGGCTACACCTTC
D gene: -; clone size: -; V gene: TRBV7-9; J gene: TRBJ2-1; CDR3 protein: CASSFSAGPSYNEQFF; CDR3 DNA: TGTGCCAGCAGCTTTTCTGCAGGCCCCTCCTACAATGAGCAGTTCTTC
D gene: TRBD1; clone size: -; V gene: TRBV6-5; J gene: TRBJ2-7; CDR3 protein: CASSYDPRDRFYEQYF; CDR3 DNA: TGTGCCAGCAGTTACGACCCCCGGGACAGATTTTACGAGCAGTACTTC
D gene: -; clone size: once; V gene: TRBV6-6; J gene: TRBJ2-1; CDR3 protein: CASSFYNEQFF; CDR3 DNA: TGTGCCAGCAGTTTCTACAATGAGCAGTTCTTC
D gene: -; clone size: -; V gene: TRBV6-5; J gene: TRBJ1-2; CDR3 protein: CASSLSGVQQGYTF; CDR3 DNA: TGTGCCAGCAGTTTATCGGGAGTACAGCAAGGCTACACCTTC
D gene: TRBD1; clone size: -; V gene: TRBV7-2; J gene: TRBJ2-3; CDR3 protein: CASSALGQAITTDTQYF; CDR3 DNA: TGTGCCAGCAGTGCCCTAGGACAGGCCATTACCACAGATACGCAGTATTTT
D gene: TRBD1; clone size: -; V gene: TRBV6-1; J gene: TRBJ1-2; CDR3 protein: CASGTGVRYGYTF; CDR3 DNA: TGTGCCAGCGGGACAGGGGTACGCTATGGCTACACCTTC
D gene: -; clone size: once; V gene: TRBV7-9; J gene: TRBJ2-4; CDR3 protein: CASSRLAGAKNIQYF; CDR3 DNA: TGTGCCAGCAGCCGCCTGGCGGGAGCCAAAAACATTCAGTACTTC
D gene: -; clone size: -; V gene: TRBV5-1; J gene: TRBJ2-1; CDR3 protein: CASSLGQVVRYNEQFF; CDR3 DNA: TGCGCCAGCAGCTTGGGACAGGTGGTCAGGTACAATGAGCAGTTCTTC
D gene: TRBD2; clone size: -; V gene: TRBV25-1; J gene: TRBJ2-1; CDR3 protein: CASRASGRTYNEQFF; CDR3 DNA: TGTGCCAGCAGGGCTAGCGGGAGGACCTACAATGAGCAGTTCTTC
D gene: -; clone size: -; V gene: TRBV7-2; J gene: TRBJ2-5; CDR3 protein: CASSHGTDKRPQYF; CDR3 DNA: TGTGCCAGCAGCCACGGGACGGACAAGAGACCCCAGTACTTC
D gene: -; clone size: -; V gene: TRBV7-2; J gene: TRBJ2-1; CDR3 protein: CASSLGGRNEQFF; CDR3 DNA: TGTGCCAGCAGCCTGGGCGGTCGCAATGAGCAGTTCTTC
D gene: TRBD1; clone size: few; V gene: TRBV7-9; J gene: TRBJ1-2; CDR3 protein: CASSSGTDYGYTF; CDR3 DNA: TGTGCCAGCAGCTCCGGGACAGACTATGGCTACACCTTC
D gene: -; clone size: -; V gene: TRBV6-5; J gene: TRBJ1-5; CDR3 protein: CASSYQSWTPQHF; CDR3 DNA: TGTGCCAGCAGTTACCAGTCCTGGACGCCCCAGCATTTT
D gene: TRBD1; clone size: -; V gene: TRBV9; J gene: TRBJ1-3; CDR3 protein: CASRPTGGYGNTIYF; CDR3 DNA: TGTGCCAGCAGGCCGACAGGGGGCTATGGAAACACCATATATTTT
D gene: -; clone size: -; V gene: TRBV7-9; J gene: TRBJ2-5; CDR3 protein: CASSYPGTDQETQYF; CDR3 DNA: TGTGCCAGCAGCTACCCCGGGACTGACCAAGAGACCCAGTACTTC
D gene: -; clone size: -; V gene: TRBV9; J gene: TRBJ2-2; CDR3 protein: CASSVVITGELFF; CDR3 DNA: TGTGCCAGCAGCGTCGTTATCACCGGGGAGCTGTTTTTT
D gene: -; clone size: -; V gene: TRBV2; J gene: TRBJ2-5; CDR3 protein: CASRYRETQYF; CDR3 DNA: TGTGCCAGCAGATATCGGGAGACCCAGTACTTC
D gene: TRBD2; clone size: -; V gene: TRBV9; J gene: TRBJ2-7; CDR3 protein: CASSAPGTSGTGEQYF; CDR3 DNA: TGTGCCAGCAGCGCACCCGGGACTAGCGGAACAGGGGAGCAGTACTTC
D gene: -; clone size: -; V gene: TRBV5-4; J gene: TRBJ2-7; CDR3 protein: CASSLPTGYEQYF; CDR3 DNA: TGTGCCAGCAGCCTCCCGACAGGCTACGAGCAGTACTTC
D gene: -; clone size: -; V gene: TRBV7-9; J gene: TRBJ2-3; CDR3 protein: CASIRTPSDTQYF; CDR3 DNA: TGTGCCAGCATCCGGACCCCTTCAGATACGCAGTATTTT
D gene: -; clone size: -; V gene: TRBV6-5; J gene: TRBJ2-7; CDR3 protein: CASSYPGAHEQYF; CDR3 DNA: TGTGCCAGCAGTTATCCGGGAGCCCACGAGCAGTACTTC
D gene: -; clone size: once; V gene: TRBV5-1; J gene: TRBJ2-7; CDR3 protein: CASSLVGSSYEQYF; CDR3 DNA: TGCGCCAGCAGCTTGGTGGGGAGCTCCTACGAGCAGTACTTC
D gene: TRBD2; clone size: -; V gene: TRBV29-1; J gene: TRBJ2-4; CDR3 protein: CSAAERGGELAGKNIQYF; CDR3 DNA: TGCAGCGCCGCTGAGAGGGGGGGAGAGTTAGCGGGGAAAAACATTCAGTACTTC
D gene: TRBD2; clone size: -; V gene: TRBV7-6; J gene: TRBJ2-1; CDR3 protein: CASSLSPMAGEGGNEQFF; CDR3 DNA: TGTGCCAGCAGCTTAAGTCCGATGGCGGGAGAGGGTGGAAATGAGCAGTTCTTC
D gene: -; clone size: -; V gene: TRBV19; J gene: TRBJ2-6; CDR3 protein: CASSRPGHSSGANVLTF; CDR3 DNA: TGTGCCAGTAGTAGGCCGGGACACAGCTCTGGGGCCAACGTCCTGACTTTC
D gene: -; clone size: few; V gene: TRBV5-1; J gene: TRBJ1-1; CDR3 protein: CASSLGPRQAFF; CDR3 DNA: TGCGCCAGCAGCTTGGGTCCCCGCCAAGCTTTCTTT
D gene: TRBD1; clone size: medium-sized; V gene: TRBV6-5; J gene: TRBJ1-3; CDR3 protein: CASSGDRGNTIYF; CDR3 DNA: TGTGCCAGCAGTGGGGACAGAGGAAACACCATATATTTT
D gene: TRBD1; clone size: -; V gene: TRBV10-3; J gene: TRBJ2-3; CDR3 protein: CAISGGQGTDTQYF; CDR3 DNA: TGTGCCATCAGTGGCGGACAGGGCACAGATACGCAGTATTTT
D gene: TRBD2; clone size: once; V gene: TRBV9; J gene: TRBJ2-7; CDR3 protein: CASSGGLYSYEQYF; CDR3 DNA: TGTGCCAGCAGTGGGGGACTATACTCCTACGAGCAGTACTTC
D gene: -; clone size: -; V gene: TRBV20-1; J gene: TRBJ2-1; CDR3 protein: CSVENYNEQFF; CDR3 DNA: TGCAGTGTCGAGAACTACAATGAGCAGTTCTTC
D gene: -; clone size: -; V gene: TRBV19; J gene: TRBJ1-5; CDR3 protein: CASSNIDSHNQPQHF; CDR3 DNA: TGTGCCAGTAGTAATATAGATTCCCACAATCAGCCCCAGCATTTT
D gene: -; clone size: -; V gene: TRBV11-2; J gene: TRBJ1-1; CDR3 protein: CASSQGRNTEAFF; CDR3 DNA: TGTGCCAGCAGTCAGGGGCGGAACACTGAAGCTTTCTTT
D gene: -; clone size: -; V gene: TRBV14; J gene: TRBJ2-1; CDR3 protein: CASSQGTHSYNEQFF; CDR3 DNA: TGTGCCAGCAGCCAAGGAACCCATTCCTACAATGAGCAGTTCTTC
D gene: -; clone size: -; V gene: TRBV13; J gene: TRBJ2-7; CDR3 protein: CASRVTSTSEQYF; CDR3 DNA: TGTGCCAGCAGAGTTACTAGTACGAGCGAGCAGTACTTC
D gene: -; clone size: -; V gene: TRBV4-1; J gene: TRBJ2-1; CDR3 protein: CASSHSRRTEQFF; CDR3 DNA: TGCGCCAGCAGCCACTCCCGGAGGACAGAGCAGTTCTTC
D gene: -; clone size: -; V gene: TRBV7-2; J gene: TRBJ1-5; CDR3 protein: CASRGGVGNQPQHF; CDR3 DNA: TGTGCCAGCAGGGGCGGGGTTGGCAATCAGCCCCAGCATTTT
D gene: TRBD1; clone size: -; V gene: TRBV19; J gene: TRBJ1-3; CDR3 protein: CASSIRPGQGSGNTIYF; CDR3 DNA: TGTGCCAGTAGTATTCGCCCTGGACAGGGCTCCGGAAACACCATATATTTT
D gene: TRBD1; clone size: once; V gene: TRBV4-3; J gene: TRBJ1-4; CDR3 protein: CASSQDRGRKLFF; CDR3 DNA: TGCGCCAGCAGCCAGGACAGGGGGCGAAAACTGTTTTTT
D gene: -; clone size: -; V gene: TRBV5-5; J gene: TRBJ2-7; CDR3 protein: CASSKWAEGAEQYF; CDR3 DNA: TGTGCCAGCAGCAAGTGGGCAGAGGGAGCCGAGCAGTACTTC
D gene: -; clone size: -; V gene: TRBV7-1; J gene: TRBJ1-2; CDR3 protein: CASSRGDEGKTYGYTF; CDR3 DNA: TGTGCCAGCAGCCGCGGAGACGAGGGAAAGACCTATGGCTACACCTTC